Below, one T cell receptor (beta chain) is given with its context. It has no known antigen specificity. Per-nucleotide qualities are absent, and no much larger clonotype sits a single base away. Sequencing was carried out with an Illumina NovaSeq 6000. cDNA libraries for TCRalpha and TCRbeta were prepared by 5'RACE using constant-segment primers, with sample barcodes and unique molecular identifiers added. Trizol reagent was used to extract RNA from every sample. Library amplification was performed in two PCR steps, and a second sample barcode and Illumina TruSeq adapters were introduced in the second step. Sequencing of libraries was performed on an Illumina NovaSeq with 2 x 150 bp paired-end reads. The paper's data handling went like this. Demultiplexing of reads and collapsing into UMI-guided consensus sequences were performed with migec v1.2.7. Using mixcr v2.1.11, the UMI consensuses were aligned to TRA and TRB V and J templates and assembled into clonotypes. A clonotype was counted as expanded or contracted only when both edgeR and NoisET called the clonotype significant, with the noise models trained on biological replicates. For edgeR calls, the cutoffs were a false discovery rate-adjusted p below 0.01 and a log2 fold-change threshold of 1. As an exploratory analysis of dynamics, max-normalized trajectories of the 1000 most abundant clonotypes were examined by PCA with hierarchical clustering. Separately sequenced CD4+ and CD8+ repertoires were used to assign the CD4 or CD8 phenotype of responding clones. TCRdb took the public reads, trimmed them with fastp at Q25, ran MiXCR for clone calling and kept in-frame beta chains. Every entry covers one CDR3 protein and lists the most common genes and DNA from its rows. None of the V and J calls come from the authors' own analysis; TCRdb made them. Across this sample there are roughly 610,000 distinct CDR3 sequences, with about 18% seen only once. The top ten hold roughly 8.2% of the sample.

The sample belongs to a study of T-cell memory formation after mild COVID-19 (dated by TCRdb to the early 2020s). About the full investigation: Most TCR sequence clusters were specific to one of the two donors. In two donors, T-cell clones that expanded and contracted after mild COVID-19 were followed by sequencing TCRalpha and TCRbeta repertoires longitudinally. Two young, previously healthy adult volunteers, one female and one male, were included in the cohort. Overall study outcomes, separate from this receptor: Balanced CD4/CD8 phenotypes were observed for clones contracting from day 15 to 85, whereas a bias towards CD4+ was observed for a second wave of clones expanding from day 15 to 37. Contracting CD4+ clones appeared mostly in the CM and EM memory subsets, whereas CD8+ clones were enriched in EMRA. Some responding clones were detected in pre-infection memory, which suggested that pre-existing cross-reactive memory T cells had joined the SARS-CoV-2 response. The second-wave clones that peaked on day 37 were not confirmed to be SARS-CoV-2 specific. The study covered only two mild cases, and larger cohorts including severe cases with pre-infection samples were considered necessary.

At the junction V is shortened by 4 bases and J by 7 bases; bases outside the gene matches: 14. The CDR3, from cysteine to phenylalanine, totals 16 residues. Only CDR3 DNA remains: 48 bases, in frame from the first base. The germline V gene (reference sequence) specifies SEHNR as CDR1 and FQNEAQ as CDR2. Ficoll-Paque density gradient centrifugation was used to isolate PBMCs. The receptor was isolated from an adult woman who had mild COVID-19 (a few samples of this study predate the infection). The sample titles of this study are shuffled in the database, so cell type and time point are left out; the donor was told from shared clones. The chain links TRBV7-9 with TRBJ1-2, with TRBD1 identical over 8 junction bases. The sample consisted of PBMCs or a T cell subset sorted from them (not recorded which). DNA sequence: TGTGCCAGCAGCTCACCTTGGACAGGGTGGGAGGTTGGCTACACCTTC. It specifies CASSSPWTGWEVGYTF.